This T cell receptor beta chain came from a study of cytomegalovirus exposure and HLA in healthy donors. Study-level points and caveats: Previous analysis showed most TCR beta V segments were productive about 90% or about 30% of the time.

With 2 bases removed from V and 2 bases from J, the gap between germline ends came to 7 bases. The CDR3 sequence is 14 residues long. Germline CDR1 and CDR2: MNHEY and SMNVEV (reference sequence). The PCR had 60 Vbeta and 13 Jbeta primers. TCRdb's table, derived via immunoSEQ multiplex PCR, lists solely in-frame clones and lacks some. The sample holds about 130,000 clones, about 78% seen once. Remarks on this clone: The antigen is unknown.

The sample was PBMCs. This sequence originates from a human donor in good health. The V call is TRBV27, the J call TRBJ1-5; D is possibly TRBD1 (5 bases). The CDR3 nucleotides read TGTGCCAGCAGTTTAGGAGGGGGCAATCAGCCCCAGCATTTT. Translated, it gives CASSLGGGNQPQHF.